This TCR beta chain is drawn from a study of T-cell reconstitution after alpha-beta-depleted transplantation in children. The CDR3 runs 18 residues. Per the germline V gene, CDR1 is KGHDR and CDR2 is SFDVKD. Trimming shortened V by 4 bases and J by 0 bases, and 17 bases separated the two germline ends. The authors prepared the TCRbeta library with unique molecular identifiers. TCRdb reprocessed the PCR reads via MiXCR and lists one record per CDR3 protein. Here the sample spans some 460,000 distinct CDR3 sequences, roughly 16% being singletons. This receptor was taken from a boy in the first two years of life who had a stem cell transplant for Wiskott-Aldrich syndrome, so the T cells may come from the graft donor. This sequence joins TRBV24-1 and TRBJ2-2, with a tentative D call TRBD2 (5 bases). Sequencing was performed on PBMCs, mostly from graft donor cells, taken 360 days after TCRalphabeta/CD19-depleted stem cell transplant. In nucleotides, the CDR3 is TGTGCCACCAGTGAGTTGCCTACAAAGGGAGCGAACACCGGGGAGCTGTTTTTT. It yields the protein CATSELPTKGANTGELFF.